Below, 8 T cell receptor beta chains from the same sample are listed, as sequenced in a study of T cells in Graves' hyperthyroidism and ophthalmopathy. The source material, RNA transcripts, was used to amplify TCR beta CDR3 regions. The HTBI primer set served for first-round RT-PCR of the TCR CDR3. TCRdb called the multiplex PCR reads again in MiXCR, with one record for every CDR3 protein. Among about 640,000 distinct CDR3 sequences listed, 20% were seen once. Specimen: blood. The receptor set was obtained from a man aged 30 to 39 with Graves' ophthalmopathy.

This clonotype was seen repeatedly, ten times or more. This chain links TRBV12-3 or TRBV12-4 with TRBJ2-5; no firm D call. The CDR3 extends over 12 amino acids. V was pared by 5 bases and J by 5 bases, with 9 bases between. The CDR3 DNA is TGTGCCAGCAGTGCCCCCCGGGAGACCCAGTACTTC. This encodes CASSAPRETQYF.

This clonotype was detected ten times or more. The V call is TRBV29-1, the J call TRBJ2-3, with TRBD2 matching 12 bases. Unmatched junction bases numbered 8, after V lost 6 bases and J lost 4 bases. Germline CDR1 SQVTM, CDR2 ANQGSEA. This CDR3 comprises 15 residues. CDR3 coding DNA: TGCAGCGTCACGCCTAGCGGGAGGGCCGCAGATACGCAGTATTTT. It yields the protein CSVTPSGRAADTQYF.

This clonotype was counted ten times or more. V gene TRBV5-6 combines with J gene TRBJ2-7; possibly TRBD1 for D (5 bases). V shed 0 bases and J shed 0 bases, with 13 bases lying between them. CDR1 and CDR2 from the germline V gene are SGHDT and YYEEEE. This CDR3 has 16 amino acids. The CDR3 nucleotides read TGTGCCAGCAGCTTGGTTCAGGGAACTCTCTCCTACGAGCAGTACTTC. Translating it yields CASSLVQGTLSYEQYF. Looking up the rest from reference TRBV5-6 and TRBJ2-7 gives the full variable domain: DAGVTQSPTHLIKTRGQQVTLRCSPKSGHDTVSWYQQALGQGPQFIFQYYEEEERQRGNFPDRFSGHQFPNYSSELNVNALLLGDSALYLCASSLVQGTLSYEQYFGPGTRLTVT.

This clonotype came up a few times. The chain joins TRBV20-1 to TRBJ2-3; 14 positions agree with TRBD2. The length of the CDR3 is 15 residues. Germline V CDR1 and CDR2: DFQATT, SNEGSKA (reference sequence). V was pared by 5 bases and J by 4 bases, with 5 bases of the junction left unmatched. The CDR3 is CSAAGTSGSPDTQYF. The CDR3 region has the DNA TGCAGTGCTGCCGGGACTAGCGGGAGTCCAGATACGCAGTATTTT.

This clonotype was counted at least ten times. This chain links TRBV20-1 with TRBJ2-1, with 7 bases matching TRBD2. The CDR3 totals 16 residues. V was pared by 5 bases and J by 0 bases, with 10 bases of the junction left unmatched. Germline V CDR1 and CDR2: DFQATT, SNEGSKA (reference sequence). The CDR3 is CSAGAIAGSSYNEQFF. As DNA, the CDR3 is TGCAGTGCTGGGGCGATAGCGGGCAGCTCCTACAATGAGCAGTTCTTC.

This clonotype appeared many times. The chain carries TRBV28 and TRBJ1-6; D gene uncertain. Germline CDR1 is MDHEN and CDR2 is SYDVKM. The CDR3 is made up of 14 amino acids. Trimming removed 1 base from V and 4 bases from J, with 5 bases in between. CDR3 residues: CASSLSIYNSPLHF. In nucleotides, the CDR3 is TGTGCCAGCAGTTTATCTATATATAATTCACCCCTCCACTTT.

The genes are TRBV6-1 and TRBJ2-1; 8 positions agree with TRBD2. Trimming at V came to 7 bases and at J to 6 bases, leaving 8 bases not matched to a gene. Germline assignment: CDR1 MNHNS and CDR2 SASEGT. CDR3 length equals 14 residues. The CDR3 DNA sequence: TGTGCCAGCAATACCGGGACTAGGGGCAATGAGCAGTTCTTC. As protein: CASNTGTRGNEQFF.

The chain couples TRBV30 to TRBJ2-1; D ambiguous. The CDR3 contains 15 residues. Trimming took off 0 bases at V and 6 bases at J, with 15 bases between the two ends. The germline V gene has CDR1 GTSNPN and CDR2 SVGIG (reference sequence). CDR3 residues: CAWSVPGYLPNEQFF. The CDR3 DNA reads TGTGCCTGGAGTGTCCCGGGCTACCTACCCAATGAGCAGTTCTTC.